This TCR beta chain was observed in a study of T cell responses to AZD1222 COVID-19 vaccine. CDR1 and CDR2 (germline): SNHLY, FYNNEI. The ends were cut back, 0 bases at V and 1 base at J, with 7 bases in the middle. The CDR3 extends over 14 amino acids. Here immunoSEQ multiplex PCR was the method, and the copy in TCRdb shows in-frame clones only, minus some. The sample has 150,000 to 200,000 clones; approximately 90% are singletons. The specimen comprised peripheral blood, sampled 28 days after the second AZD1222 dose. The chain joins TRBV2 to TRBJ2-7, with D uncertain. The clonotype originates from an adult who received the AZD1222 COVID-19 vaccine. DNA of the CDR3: TGTGCCAGCAGTGAAGCGCTCCTGTCCTACGAGCAGTACTTC. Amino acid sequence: CASSEALLSYEQYF.